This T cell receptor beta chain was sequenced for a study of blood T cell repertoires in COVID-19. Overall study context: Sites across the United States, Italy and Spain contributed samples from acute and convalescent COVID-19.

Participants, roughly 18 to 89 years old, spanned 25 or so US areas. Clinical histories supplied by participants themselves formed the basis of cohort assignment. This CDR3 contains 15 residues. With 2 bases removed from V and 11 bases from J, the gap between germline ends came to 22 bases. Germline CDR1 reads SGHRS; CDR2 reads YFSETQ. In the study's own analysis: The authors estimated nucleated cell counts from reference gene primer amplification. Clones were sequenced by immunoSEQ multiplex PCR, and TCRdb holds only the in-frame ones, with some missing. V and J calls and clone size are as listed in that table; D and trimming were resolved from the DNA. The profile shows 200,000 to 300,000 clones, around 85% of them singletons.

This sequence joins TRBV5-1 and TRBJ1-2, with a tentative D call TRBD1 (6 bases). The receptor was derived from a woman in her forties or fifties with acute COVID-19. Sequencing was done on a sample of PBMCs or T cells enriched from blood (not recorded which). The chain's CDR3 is CASSFQQDSSSRYTF. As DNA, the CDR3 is TGCGCCAGCAGCTTCCAGCAGGACAGCTCGTCGCGTTACACCTTC. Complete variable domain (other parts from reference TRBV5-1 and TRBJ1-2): KAGVTQTPRYLIKTRGQQVTLSCSPISGHRSVSWYQQTPGQGLQFLFEYFSETQRNKGNFPGRFSGRQFSNSRSEMNVSTLELGDSALYLCASSFQQDSSSRYTFGSGTRLTVV.